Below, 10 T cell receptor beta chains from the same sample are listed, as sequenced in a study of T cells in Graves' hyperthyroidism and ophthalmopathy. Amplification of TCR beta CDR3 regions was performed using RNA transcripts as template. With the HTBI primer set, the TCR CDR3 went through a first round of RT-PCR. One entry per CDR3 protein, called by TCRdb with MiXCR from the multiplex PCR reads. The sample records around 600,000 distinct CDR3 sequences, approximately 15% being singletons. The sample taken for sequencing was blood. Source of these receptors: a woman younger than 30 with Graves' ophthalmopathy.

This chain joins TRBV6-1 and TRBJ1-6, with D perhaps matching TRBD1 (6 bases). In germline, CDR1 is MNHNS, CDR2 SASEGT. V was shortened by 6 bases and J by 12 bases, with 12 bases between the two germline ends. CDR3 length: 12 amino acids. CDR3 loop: CASRVDSLPLHF. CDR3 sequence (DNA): TGTGCCAGCAGGGTGGACAGCCTACCCCTCCACTTT.

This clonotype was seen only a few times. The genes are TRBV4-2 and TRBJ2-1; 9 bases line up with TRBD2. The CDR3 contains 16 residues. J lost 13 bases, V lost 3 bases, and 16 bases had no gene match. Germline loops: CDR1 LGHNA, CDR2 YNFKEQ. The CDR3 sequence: CASSQIKGLAEEVQFF. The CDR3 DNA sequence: TGTGCCAGCAGCCAGATAAAGGGACTAGCCGAGGAAGTACAGTTCTTC.

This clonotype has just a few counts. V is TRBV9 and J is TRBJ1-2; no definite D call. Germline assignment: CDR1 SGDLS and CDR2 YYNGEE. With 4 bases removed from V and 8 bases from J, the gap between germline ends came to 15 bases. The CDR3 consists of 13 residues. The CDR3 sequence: CASSPRAIAGYTF. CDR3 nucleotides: TGTGCCAGCAGCCCCAGAGCAATTGCCGGCTACACCTTC.

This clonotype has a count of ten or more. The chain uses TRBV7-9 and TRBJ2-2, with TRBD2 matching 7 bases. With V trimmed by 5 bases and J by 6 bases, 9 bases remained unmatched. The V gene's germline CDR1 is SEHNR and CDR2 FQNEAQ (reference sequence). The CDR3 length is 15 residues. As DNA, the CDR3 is TGTGCCAGCAGCCCTGCGACTAGCAGGGCCGGGGAGCTGTTTTTT. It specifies CASSPATSRAGELFF.

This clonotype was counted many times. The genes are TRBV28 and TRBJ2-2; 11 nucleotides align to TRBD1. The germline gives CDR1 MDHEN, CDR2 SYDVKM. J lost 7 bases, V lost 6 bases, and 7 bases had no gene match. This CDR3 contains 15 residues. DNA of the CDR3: TGTGCCAGCAGCACGGGACAGGGGGAGATCGGGGAGCTGTTTTTT. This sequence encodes CASSTGQGEIGELFF.

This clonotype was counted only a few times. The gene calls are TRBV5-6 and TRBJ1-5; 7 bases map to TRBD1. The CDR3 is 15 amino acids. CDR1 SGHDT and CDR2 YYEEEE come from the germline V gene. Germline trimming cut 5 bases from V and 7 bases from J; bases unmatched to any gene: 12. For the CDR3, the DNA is TGTGCCAGCAGAAAACAGGGGTCCCCAGGGCAGCCCCAGCATTTT. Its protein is CASRKQGSPGQPQHF.

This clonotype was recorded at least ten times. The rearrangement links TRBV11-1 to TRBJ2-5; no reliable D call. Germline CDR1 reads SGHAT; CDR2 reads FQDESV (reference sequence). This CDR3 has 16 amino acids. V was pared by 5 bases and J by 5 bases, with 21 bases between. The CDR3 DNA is TGTGCCAGCAGCCAGAGGCTCGACGGCAGTGGGGAGACCCAGTACTTC. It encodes CASSQRLDGSGETQYF.

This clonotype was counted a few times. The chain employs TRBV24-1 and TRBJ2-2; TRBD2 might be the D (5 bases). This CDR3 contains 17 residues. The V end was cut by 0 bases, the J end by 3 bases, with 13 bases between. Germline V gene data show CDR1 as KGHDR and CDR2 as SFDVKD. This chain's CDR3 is CATSDLPEGQDTGELFF. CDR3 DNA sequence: TGTGCCACCAGTGATTTGCCCGAGGGTCAAGACACCGGGGAGCTGTTTTTT.

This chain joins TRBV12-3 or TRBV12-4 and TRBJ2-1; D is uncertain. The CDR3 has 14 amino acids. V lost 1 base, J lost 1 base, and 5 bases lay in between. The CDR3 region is CASSLETSYNEQFF. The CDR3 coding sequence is TGTGCCAGCAGTTTAGAGACTTCCTACAATGAGCAGTTCTTC.

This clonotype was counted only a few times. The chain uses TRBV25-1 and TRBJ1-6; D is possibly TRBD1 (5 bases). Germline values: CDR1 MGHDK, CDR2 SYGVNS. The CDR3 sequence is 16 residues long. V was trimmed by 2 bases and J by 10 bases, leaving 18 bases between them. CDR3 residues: CASSEGGLVQWSPLHF. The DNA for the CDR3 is TGTGCCAGCAGTGAAGGGGGTTTGGTTCAGTGGTCACCCCTCCACTTT.